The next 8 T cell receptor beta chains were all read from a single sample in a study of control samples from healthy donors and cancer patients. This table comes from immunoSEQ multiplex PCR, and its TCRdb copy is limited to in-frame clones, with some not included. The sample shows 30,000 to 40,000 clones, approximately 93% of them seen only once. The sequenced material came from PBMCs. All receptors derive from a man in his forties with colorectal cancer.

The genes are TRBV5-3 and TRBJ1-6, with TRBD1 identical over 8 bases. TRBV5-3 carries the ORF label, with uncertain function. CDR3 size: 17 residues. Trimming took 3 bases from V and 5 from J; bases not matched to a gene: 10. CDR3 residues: CARSSGTGTGDNSPLHF. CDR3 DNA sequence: TGTGCCAGAAGCTCTGGGACGGGGACAGGCGATAATTCACCCCTCCACTTT.

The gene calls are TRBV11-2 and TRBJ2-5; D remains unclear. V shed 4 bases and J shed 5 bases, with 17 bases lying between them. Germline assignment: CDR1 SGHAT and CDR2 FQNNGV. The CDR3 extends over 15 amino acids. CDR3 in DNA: TGTGCCAGCAGCTCGGTACTATCACCAGTGGAGACCCAGTACTTC. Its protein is CASSSVLSPVETQYF. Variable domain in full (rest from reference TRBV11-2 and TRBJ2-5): EAGVAQSPRYKIIEKRQSVAFWCNPISGHATLYWYQQILGQGPKLLIQFQNNGVVDDSQLPKDRFSAERLKGVDSTLKIQPAKLEDSAVYLCASSSVLSPVETQYFGPGTRLLVL.

CDR3 protein: CASSLGGGRETQYF. In nucleotides, the CDR3 is TGTGCCAGCAGCTTGGGTGGTGGGCGGGAGACCCAGTACTTC. V and J are TRBV5-4 and TRBJ2-5; D is unresolved. This CDR3 is 14 amino acids long. Germline-derived CDR1 and CDR2 are SGHNT and YYREEE (reference sequence). V was pared by 0 bases and J by 5 bases, with 11 bases between. The entire variable domain, with the rest obtained from reference TRBV5-4 and TRBJ2-5, is as follows: ETGVTQSPTHLIKTRGQQVTLRCSSQSGHNTVSWYQQALGQGPQFIFQYYREEENGRGNFPPRFSGLQFPNYSSELNVNALELDDSALYLCASSLGGGRETQYFGPGTRLLVL.

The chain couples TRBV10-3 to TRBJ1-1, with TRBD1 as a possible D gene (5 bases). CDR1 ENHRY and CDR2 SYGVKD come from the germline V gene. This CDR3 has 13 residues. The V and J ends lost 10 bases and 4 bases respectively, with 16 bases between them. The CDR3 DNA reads TGTGCCAGCACCAGAGGGGTGGCCACTGAAGCTTTCTTT. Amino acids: CASTRGVATEAFF.

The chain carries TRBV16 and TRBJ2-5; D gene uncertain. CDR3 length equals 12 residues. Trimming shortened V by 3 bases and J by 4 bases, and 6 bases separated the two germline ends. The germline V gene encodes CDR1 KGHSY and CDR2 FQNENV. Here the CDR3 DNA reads TGTGCCAGCAGCCACGTTCGAGAGACCCAGTACTTC. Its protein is CASSHVRETQYF.

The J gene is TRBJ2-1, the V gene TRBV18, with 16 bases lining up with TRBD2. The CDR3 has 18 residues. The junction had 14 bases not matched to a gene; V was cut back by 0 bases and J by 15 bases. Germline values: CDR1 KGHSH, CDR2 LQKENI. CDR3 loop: CASSPPGLAGGLSKIPFF. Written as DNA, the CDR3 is TGTGCCAGCTCACCACCGGGACTAGCGGGGGGGCTCTCGAAGATCCCGTTCTTC.

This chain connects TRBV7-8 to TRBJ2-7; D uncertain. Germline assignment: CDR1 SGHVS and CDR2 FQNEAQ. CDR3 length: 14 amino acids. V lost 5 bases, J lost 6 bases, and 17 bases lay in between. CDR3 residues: CASSEFTISFEQYF. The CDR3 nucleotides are TGTGCCAGCAGCGAGTTCACGATATCTTTCGAGCAGTACTTC.

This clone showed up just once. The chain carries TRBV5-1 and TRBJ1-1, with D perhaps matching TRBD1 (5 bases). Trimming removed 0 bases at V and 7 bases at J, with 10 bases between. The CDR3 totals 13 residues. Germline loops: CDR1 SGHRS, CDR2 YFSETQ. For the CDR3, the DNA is TGCGCCAGCAGCTTGGCAAAGGGACTTGAAGCTTTCTTT. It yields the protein CASSLAKGLEAFF.